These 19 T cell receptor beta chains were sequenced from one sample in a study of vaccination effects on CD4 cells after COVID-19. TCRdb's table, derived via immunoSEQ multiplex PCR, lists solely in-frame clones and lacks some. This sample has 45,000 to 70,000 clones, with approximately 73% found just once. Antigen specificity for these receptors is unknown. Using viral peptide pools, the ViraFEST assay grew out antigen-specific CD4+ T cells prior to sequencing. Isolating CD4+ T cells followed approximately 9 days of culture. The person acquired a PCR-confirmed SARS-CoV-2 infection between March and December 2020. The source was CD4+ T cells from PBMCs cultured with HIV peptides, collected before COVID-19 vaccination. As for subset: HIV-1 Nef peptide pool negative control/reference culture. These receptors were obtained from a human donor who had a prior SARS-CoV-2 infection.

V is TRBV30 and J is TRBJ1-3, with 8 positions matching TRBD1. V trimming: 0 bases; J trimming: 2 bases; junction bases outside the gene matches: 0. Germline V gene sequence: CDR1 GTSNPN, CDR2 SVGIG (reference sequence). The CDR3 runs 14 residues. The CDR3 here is CAWSVQGAGNTIYF. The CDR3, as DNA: TGTGCCTGGAGTGTACAGGGGGCTGGAAACACCATATATTTT. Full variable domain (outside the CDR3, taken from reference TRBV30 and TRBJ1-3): SQTIHQWPATLVQPVGSPLSLECTVEGTSNPNLYWYRQAAGRGLQLLFYSVGIGQISSEVPQNLSASRPQDRQFILSSKKLLLSDSGFYLCAWSVQGAGNTIYFGEGSWLTVV.

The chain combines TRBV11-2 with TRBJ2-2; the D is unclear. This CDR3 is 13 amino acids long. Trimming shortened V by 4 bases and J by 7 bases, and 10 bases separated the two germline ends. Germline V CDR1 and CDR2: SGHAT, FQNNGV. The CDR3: CASSSSLIGELFF. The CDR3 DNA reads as TGTGCCAGCAGCTCAAGCCTTATCGGGGAGCTGTTTTTT.

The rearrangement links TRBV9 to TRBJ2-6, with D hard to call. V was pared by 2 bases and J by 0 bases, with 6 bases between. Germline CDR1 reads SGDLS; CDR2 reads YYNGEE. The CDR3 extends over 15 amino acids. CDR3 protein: CASSVQTSGANVLTF. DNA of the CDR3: TGTGCCAGCAGCGTTCAGACCTCTGGGGCCAACGTCCTGACTTTC.

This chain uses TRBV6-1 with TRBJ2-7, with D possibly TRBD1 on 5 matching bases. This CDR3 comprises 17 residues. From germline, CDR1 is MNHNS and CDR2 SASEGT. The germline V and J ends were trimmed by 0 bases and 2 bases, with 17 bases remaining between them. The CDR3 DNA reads TGTGCCAGCAGTGAAGCGATGGACACCGTTTACCCCTACGAGCAGTACTTC. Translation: CASSEAMDTVYPYEQYF.

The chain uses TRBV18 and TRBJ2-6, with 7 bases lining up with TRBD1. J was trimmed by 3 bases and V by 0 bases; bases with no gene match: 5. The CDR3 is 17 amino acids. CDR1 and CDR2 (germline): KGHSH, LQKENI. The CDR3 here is CASSPPTTGSGANVLTF. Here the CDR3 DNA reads TGTGCCAGCTCACCACCGACGACAGGGAGTGGGGCCAACGTCCTGACTTTC.

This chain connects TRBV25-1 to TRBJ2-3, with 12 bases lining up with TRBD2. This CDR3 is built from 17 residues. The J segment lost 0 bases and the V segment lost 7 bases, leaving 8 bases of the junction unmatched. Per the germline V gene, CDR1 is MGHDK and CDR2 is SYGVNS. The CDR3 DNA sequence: TGTGCCAGCACCAGGACTAGCGGGACTACTAGCACAGATACGCAGTATTTT. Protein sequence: CASTRTSGTTSTDTQYF.

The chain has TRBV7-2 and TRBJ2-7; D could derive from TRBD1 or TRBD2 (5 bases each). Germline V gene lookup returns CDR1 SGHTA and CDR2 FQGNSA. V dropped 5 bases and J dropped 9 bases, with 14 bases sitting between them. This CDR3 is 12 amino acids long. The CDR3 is CASSRDRSGQYF. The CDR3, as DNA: TGTGCCAGCAGCCGGGACCGATCGGGGCAGTACTTC.

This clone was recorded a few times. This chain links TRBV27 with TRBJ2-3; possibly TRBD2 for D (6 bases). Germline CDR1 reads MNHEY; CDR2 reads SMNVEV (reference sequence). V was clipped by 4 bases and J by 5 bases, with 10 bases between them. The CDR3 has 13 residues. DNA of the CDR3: TGTGCCAGCAGTTCGCGGGGTCTAGATACGCAGTATTTT. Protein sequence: CASSSRGLDTQYF.

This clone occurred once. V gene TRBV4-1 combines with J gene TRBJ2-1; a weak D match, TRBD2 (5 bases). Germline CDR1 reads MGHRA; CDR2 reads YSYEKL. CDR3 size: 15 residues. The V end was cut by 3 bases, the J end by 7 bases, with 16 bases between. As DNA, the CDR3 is TGCGCCAGCAGCCACTACCGAGGGCTGGGGAATGAGCAGTTCTTC. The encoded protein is CASSHYRGLGNEQFF.

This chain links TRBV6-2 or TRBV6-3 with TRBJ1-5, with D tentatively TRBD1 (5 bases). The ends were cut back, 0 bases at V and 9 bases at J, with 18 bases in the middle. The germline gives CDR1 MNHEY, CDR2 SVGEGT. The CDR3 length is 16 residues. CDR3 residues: CASSYSNRDWHGPQHF. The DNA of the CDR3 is TGTGCCAGCAGTTACTCGAACCGGGACTGGCATGGGCCCCAGCATTTT.

The CDR3 sequence: CASSLAGPTDTQYF. The CDR3 bases are TGTGCCAGCAGCTTGGCGGGACCCACAGATACGCAGTATTTT. The chain has TRBV7-2 and TRBJ2-3, with D perhaps matching TRBD2 (6 bases). The V gene lost 3 bases and the J gene lost 2 bases, with 9 bases spanning the gap. Germline CDR1 SGHTA, CDR2 FQGNSA. This CDR3 contains 14 residues. Filled out from reference TRBV7-2 and TRBJ2-3, the complete variable domain reads GAGVSQSPSNKVTEKGKDVELRCDPISGHTALYWYRQSLGQGLEFLIYFQGNSAPDKSGLPSDRFSAERTGGSVSTLTIQRTQQEDSAVYLCASSLAGPTDTQYFGPGTRLTVL.

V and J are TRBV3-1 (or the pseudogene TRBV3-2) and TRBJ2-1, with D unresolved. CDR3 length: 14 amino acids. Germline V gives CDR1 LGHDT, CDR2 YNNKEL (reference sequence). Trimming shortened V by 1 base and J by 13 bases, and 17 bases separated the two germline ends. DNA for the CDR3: TGTGCCAGCAGCCAAGCGGGCAAGGCTGCCGCCCAGTTCTTC. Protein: CASSQAGKAAAQFF.

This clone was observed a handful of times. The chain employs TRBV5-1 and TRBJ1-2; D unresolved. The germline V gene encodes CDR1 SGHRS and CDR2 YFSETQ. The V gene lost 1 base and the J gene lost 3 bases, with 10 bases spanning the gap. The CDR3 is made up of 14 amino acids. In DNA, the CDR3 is TGCGCCAGCAGCTTGACGGTGGAGGACTATGGCTACACCTTC. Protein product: CASSLTVEDYGYTF.

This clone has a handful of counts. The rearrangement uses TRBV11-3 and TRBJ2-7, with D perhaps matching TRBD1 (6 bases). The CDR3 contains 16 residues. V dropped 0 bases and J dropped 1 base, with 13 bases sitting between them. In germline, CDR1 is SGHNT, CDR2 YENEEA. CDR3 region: CASSLDLTGFSYEQYF. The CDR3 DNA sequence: TGTGCCAGCAGCTTAGATCTTACAGGGTTTTCCTACGAGCAGTACTTC.

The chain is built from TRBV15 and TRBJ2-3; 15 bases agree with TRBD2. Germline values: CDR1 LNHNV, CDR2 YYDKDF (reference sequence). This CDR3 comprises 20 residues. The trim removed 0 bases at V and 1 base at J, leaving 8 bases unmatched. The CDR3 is CATSRDLGTSGGFGTDTQYF. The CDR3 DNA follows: TGTGCCACCAGCAGAGATCTTGGGACTAGCGGGGGGTTCGGCACAGATACGCAGTATTTT.

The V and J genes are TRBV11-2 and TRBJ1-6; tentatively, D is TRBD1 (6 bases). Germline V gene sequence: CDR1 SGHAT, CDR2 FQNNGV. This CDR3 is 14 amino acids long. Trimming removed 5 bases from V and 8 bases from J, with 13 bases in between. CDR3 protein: CASSTAQGYSPLHF. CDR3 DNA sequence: TGTGCCAGCAGCACCGCCCAGGGGTATTCACCCCTCCACTTT.

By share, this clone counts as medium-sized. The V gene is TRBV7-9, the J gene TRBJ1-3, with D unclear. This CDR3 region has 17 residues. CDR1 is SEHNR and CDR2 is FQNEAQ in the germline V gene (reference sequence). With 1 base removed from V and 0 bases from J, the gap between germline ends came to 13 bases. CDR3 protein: CASSLGLSNLSGNTIYF. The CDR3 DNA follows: TGTGCCAGCAGCTTAGGTTTATCGAATCTCTCTGGAAACACCATATATTTT.

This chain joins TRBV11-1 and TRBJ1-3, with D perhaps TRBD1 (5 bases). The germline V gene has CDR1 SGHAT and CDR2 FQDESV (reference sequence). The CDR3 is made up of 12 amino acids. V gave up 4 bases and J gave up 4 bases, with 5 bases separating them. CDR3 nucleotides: TGTGCCAGCAGCTGGACAGGAAACACCATATATTTT. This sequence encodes CASSWTGNTIYF.

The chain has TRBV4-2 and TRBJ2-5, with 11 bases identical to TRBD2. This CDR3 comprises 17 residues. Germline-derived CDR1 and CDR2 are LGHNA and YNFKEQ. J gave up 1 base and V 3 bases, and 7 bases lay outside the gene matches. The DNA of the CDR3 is TGTGCCAGCAGCCACCTACTAGCGGGGGACACCCAAGAGACCCAGTACTTC. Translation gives CASSHLLAGDTQETQYF.